This record looks at one TCR beta chain sequence and its context. Its cognate antigen is unknown. Sequencing used immunoSEQ multiplex PCR; TCRdb keeps in-frame clones, though not all of them. The sample yields some 2,000,000 clones, around 95% seen once. The sample originates from a study of shared clonotypes between healthy human individuals. Study-level results: Among donors, the sharing of clonotypes was expected to be influenced by sequencing depth. Non-shared clonotypes were found to have lower generation probabilities than the clonotypes that were shared by all four of the sorted-subset donors. The rarefaction results pointed to incomplete sorted-subset sequencing despite large depth.

The germline V gene has CDR1 MDHEN and CDR2 SYDVKM. V was trimmed by 7 bases and J by 8 bases, leaving 20 bases between them. The CDR3 contains 15 residues. The clonotype was recovered from a man younger than 30 in good health. Sequencing input: naive CD4+ T cells sorted from blood. Subset specified: CD45RA+ positively selected. This chain joins TRBV28 and TRBJ1-4; the D gene is possibly TRBD1 (6 bases). DNA for the CDR3: TGTGCCAGCACCTCCGGTCGGGGGCTAAGGGAAAAACTGTTTTTT. Translating it yields CASTSGRGLREKLFF.